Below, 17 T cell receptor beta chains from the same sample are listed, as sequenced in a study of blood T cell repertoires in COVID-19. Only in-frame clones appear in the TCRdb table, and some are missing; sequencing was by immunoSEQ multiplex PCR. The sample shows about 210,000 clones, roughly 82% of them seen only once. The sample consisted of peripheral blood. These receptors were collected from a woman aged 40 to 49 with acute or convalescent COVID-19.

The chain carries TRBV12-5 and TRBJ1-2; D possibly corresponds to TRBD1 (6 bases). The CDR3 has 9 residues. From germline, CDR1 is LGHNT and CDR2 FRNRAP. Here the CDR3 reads CARGYGYTF. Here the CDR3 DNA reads TGTGCCAGGGGCTATGGCTACACCTTC.

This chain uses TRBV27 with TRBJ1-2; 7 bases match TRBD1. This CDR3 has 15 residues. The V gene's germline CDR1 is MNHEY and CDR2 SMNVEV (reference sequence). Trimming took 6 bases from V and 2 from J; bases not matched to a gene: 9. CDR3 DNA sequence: TGTGCCAGCAGCGAAAAGACAGGGATGAACTATGGCTACACCTTC. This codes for CASSEKTGMNYGYTF.

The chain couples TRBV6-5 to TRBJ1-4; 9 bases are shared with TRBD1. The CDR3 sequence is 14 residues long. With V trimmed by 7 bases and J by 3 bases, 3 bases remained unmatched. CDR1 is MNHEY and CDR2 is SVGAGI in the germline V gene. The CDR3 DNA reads TGTGCCAGCAATTGGGACAGGGCTAATGAAAAACTGTTTTTT. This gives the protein CASNWDRANEKLFF.

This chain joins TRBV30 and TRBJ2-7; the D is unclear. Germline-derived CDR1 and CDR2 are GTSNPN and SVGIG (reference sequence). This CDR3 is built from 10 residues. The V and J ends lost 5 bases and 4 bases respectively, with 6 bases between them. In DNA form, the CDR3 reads TGTGCCTGGGGGCAGTACGAGCAGTACTTC. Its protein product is CAWGQYEQYF.

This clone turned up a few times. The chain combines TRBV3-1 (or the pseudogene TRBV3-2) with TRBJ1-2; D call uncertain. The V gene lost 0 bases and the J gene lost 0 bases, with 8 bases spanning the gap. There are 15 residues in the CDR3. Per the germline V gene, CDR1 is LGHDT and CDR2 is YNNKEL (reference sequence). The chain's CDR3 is CASSQEFLANYGYTF. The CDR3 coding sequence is TGTGCCAGCAGCCAAGAATTTTTAGCTAACTATGGCTACACCTTC.

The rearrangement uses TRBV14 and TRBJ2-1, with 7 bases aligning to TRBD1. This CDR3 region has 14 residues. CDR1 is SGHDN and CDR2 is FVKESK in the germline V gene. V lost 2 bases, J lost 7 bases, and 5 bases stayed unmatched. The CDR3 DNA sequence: TGTGCCAGCAGCCAAACGACAGGGAAGAATGAGCAGTTCTTC. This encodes CASSQTTGKNEQFF.

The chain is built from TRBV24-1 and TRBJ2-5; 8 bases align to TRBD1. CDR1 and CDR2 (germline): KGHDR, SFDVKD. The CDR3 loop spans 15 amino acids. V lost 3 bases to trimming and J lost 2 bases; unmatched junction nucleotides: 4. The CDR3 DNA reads TGTGCCACCAGTGATCCCGGACAGGGACAAGAGACCCAGTACTTC. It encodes CATSDPGQGQETQYF.

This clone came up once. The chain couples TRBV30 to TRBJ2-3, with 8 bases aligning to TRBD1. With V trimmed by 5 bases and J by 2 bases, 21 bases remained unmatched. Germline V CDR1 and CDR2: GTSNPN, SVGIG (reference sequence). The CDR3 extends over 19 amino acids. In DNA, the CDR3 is TGTGCCTGGGATGGAGAGAGACAGGGGTCCCTAACCTTCACAGATACGCAGTATTTT. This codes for CAWDGERQGSLTFTDTQYF.

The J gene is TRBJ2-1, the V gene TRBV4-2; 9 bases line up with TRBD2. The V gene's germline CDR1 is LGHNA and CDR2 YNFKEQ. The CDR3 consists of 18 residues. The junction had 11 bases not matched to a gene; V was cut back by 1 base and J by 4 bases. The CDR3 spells CASSQGRSTSGGYNEQFF. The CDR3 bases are TGTGCCAGCAGCCAAGGTCGTAGTACCAGCGGGGGGTACAATGAGCAGTTCTTC.

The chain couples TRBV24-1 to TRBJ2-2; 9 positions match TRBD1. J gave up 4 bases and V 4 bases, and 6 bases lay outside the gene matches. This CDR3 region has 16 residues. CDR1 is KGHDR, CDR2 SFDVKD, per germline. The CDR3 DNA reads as TGTGCCACCAGTGACGCCGGGACAGGGACCACCGGGGAGCTGTTTTTT. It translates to CATSDAGTGTTGELFF.

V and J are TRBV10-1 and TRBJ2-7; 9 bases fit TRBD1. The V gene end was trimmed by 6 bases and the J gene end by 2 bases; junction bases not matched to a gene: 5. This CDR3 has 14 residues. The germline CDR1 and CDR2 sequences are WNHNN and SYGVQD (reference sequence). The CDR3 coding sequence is TGCGCCAGCAGCCCGGGACAGGGCCCCTACGAGCAGTACTTC. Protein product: CASSPGQGPYEQYF.

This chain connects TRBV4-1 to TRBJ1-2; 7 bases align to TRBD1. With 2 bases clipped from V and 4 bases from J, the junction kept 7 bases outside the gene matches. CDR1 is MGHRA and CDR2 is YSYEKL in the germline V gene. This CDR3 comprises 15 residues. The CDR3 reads CASSQTGQKPYGYTF. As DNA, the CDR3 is TGCGCCAGCAGCCAAACGGGACAGAAACCCTATGGCTACACCTTC.

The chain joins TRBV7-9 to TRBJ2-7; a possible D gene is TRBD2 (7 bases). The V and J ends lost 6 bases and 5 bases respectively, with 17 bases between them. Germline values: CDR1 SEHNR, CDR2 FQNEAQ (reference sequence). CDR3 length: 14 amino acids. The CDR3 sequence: CASSWGGETHEQYF. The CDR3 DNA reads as TGTGCCAGCAGTTGGGGGGGCGAGACCCACGAGCAGTACTTC.

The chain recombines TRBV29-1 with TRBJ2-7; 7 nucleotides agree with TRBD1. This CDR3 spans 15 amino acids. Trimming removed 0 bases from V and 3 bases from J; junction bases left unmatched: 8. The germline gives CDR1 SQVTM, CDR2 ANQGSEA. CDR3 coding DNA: TGCAGCGTTGAAGACATGACAGGGAGCGGCTACGAGCAGTACTTC. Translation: CSVEDMTGSGYEQYF.

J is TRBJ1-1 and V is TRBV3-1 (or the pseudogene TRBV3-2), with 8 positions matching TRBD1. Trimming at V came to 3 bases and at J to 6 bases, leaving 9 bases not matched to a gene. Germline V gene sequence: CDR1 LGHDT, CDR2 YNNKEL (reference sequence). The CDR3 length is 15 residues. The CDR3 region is CASSQRLTGGAEAFF. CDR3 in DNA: TGTGCCAGCAGCCAGCGCTTAACAGGGGGGGCTGAAGCTTTCTTT.

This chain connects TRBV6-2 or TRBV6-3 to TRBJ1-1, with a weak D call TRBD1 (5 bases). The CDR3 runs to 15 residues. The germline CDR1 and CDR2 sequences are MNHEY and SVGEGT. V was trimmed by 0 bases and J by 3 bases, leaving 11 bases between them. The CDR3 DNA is TGTGCCAGCAGTTACTCGATCTCGGGGGACACTGAAGCTTTCTTT. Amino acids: CASSYSISGDTEAFF.

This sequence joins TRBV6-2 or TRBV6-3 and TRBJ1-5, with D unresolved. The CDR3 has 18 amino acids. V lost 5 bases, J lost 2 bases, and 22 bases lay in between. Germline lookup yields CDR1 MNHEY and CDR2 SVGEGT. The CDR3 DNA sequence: TGTGCCAGCAGTGGATCCCGGTCACCGAGGGATGGCAATCAGCCCCAGCATTTT. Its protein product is CASSGSRSPRDGNQPQHF.